This is a list of T cell receptor beta chains from one sample in a study of low-dose radiotherapy and immunotherapy resistance in tumors. TCRdb ran MiXCR on the reads and lists one entry per CDR3 protein. This repertoire shows approximately 100,000 distinct CDR3 sequences, less than 25% found once; its top ten account for approximately 4%. The source was PBMCs, collected after low-dose radiotherapy plus immunotherapy. These TCRs come from a male donor with prostate cancer. Each CDR3 is given with its conserved first and last residue. Fields, in order: J gene, V gene, D gene, clone size, CDR3 DNA, CDR3 protein. D genes are given only for firm matches. Size tells how often a clone was seen (once, few, many) or the class of an expanded clone, and some rows leave it out.

J: TRBJ2-7
V: TRBV5-1
D: TRBD2
size: many
DNA: TGCGCCAGCACTAATAGCGGGACCGTTGGGGAGCAGTACTTC
CDR3: CASTNSGTVGEQYF

J: TRBJ2-7
V: TRBV6-1
D: TRBD2
size: many
DNA: TGTGCCAGCAGTGAGGACGGGACTAGCGGCTACGAGCAGTACTTC
CDR3: CASSEDGTSGYEQYF

J: TRBJ2-7
V: TRBV5-6
D: -
size: -
DNA: TGTGCCAGCAGCTCCGTCATTCGAGGCGAGCAGTACTTC
CDR3: CASSSVIRGEQYF

J: TRBJ1-1
V: TRBV5-1
D: -
size: many
DNA: TGCGCCAGCAGCTCCGACAGAGAGACTGAAGCTTTCTTT
CDR3: CASSSDRETEAFF

J: TRBJ2-5
V: TRBV20-1
D: TRBD2
size: many
DNA: TGCAGTGCTAGAGATTTGGCTAGCGGGGAGGAGACCCAGTACTTC
CDR3: CSARDLASGEETQYF

J: TRBJ1-1
V: TRBV12-3/TRBV12-4
D: -
size: many
DNA: TGTGCCAGCAGCCCGCGAGGGGGTCGCACTGAAGCTTTCTTT
CDR3: CASSPRGGRTEAFF

J: TRBJ2-1
V: TRBV3-1
D: -
size: many
DNA: TGTGCCAGCAGCCAAGTGAGCGGCAATGAGCAGTTCTTC
CDR3: CASSQVSGNEQFF

J: TRBJ1-2
V: TRBV12-3/TRBV12-4
D: -
size: -
DNA: TGTGCCAGCAGTTATGGGACCTTCGGCTACACCTTC
CDR3: CASSYGTFGYTF

J: TRBJ2-7
V: TRBV4-1
D: TRBD1
size: many
DNA: TGCGCCAGCAGCCTTGATCCCCTCACAGGGGCATCCTACGAGCAGTACTTC
CDR3: CASSLDPLTGASYEQYF

J: TRBJ2-1
V: TRBV28
D: -
size: many
DNA: TGTGCCAGCGGTATCTGGGGGGGGCGGGGCAATGAGCAGTTCTTC
CDR3: CASGIWGGRGNEQFF

J: TRBJ2-2
V: TRBV19
D: -
size: many
DNA: TGTGCCAGTAGTATCACGGGGGCCGGGGAGCTGTTTTTT
CDR3: CASSITGAGELFF

J: TRBJ2-3
V: TRBV6-4
D: -
size: many
DNA: TGTGCCAGCAAGTCGGATCCTAGCACAGATACGCAGTATTTT
CDR3: CASKSDPSTDTQYF

J: TRBJ1-5
V: TRBV7-9
D: -
size: many
DNA: TGTGCCAGCAGCTCAGTGGGCGTGCCCCAGCATTTT
CDR3: CASSSVGVPQHF